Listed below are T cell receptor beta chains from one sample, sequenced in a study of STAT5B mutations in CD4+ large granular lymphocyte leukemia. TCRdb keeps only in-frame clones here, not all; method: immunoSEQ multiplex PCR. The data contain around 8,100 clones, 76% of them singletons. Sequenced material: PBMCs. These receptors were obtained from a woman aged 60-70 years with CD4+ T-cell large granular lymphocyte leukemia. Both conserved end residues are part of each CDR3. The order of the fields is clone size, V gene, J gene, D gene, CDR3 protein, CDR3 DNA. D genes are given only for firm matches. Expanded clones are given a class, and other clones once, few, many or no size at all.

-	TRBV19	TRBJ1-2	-	CASSTRAYGYTF	TGTGCCAGTAGTACCAGGGCCTATGGCTACACCTTC
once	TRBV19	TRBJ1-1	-	CASRRDTLVAEAFF	TGTGCCAGTAGGAGGGACACACTGGTGGCTGAAGCTTTCTTT
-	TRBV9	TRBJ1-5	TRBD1	CASSAQGGGQPQHF	TGTGCCAGCAGCGCCCAGGGGGGTGGTCAGCCCCAGCATTTT
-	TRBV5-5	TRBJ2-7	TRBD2	CASSLSSGSSYEQYF	TGTGCCAGCAGCTTGTCTAGCGGTAGCTCCTACGAGCAGTACTTC
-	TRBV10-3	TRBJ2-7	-	CAISETWTDSSYEQYF	TGTGCCATCAGTGAGACCTGGACGGATAGCTCCTACGAGCAGTACTTC
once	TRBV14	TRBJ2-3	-	CASSLQVSYTDTQYF	TGTGCCAGCAGCCTTCAGGTATCATACACAGATACGCAGTATTTT
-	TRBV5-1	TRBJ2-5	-	CASSPVDLGETQYF	TGCGCCAGCAGCCCTGTGGACTTGGGCGAGACCCAGTACTTC
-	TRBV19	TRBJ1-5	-	CASSGTGGQPQHF	TGTGCCAGCAGCGGAACGGGGGGACAGCCCCAGCATTTT
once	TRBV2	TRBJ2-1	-	CASSPPLGGDEQFF	TGTGCCAGCAGCCCACCCCTCGGGGGCGATGAGCAGTTCTTC
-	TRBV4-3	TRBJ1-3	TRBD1	CASSRDRARGNTIYF	TGCGCCAGCAGCCGGGACAGGGCCAGAGGAAACACCATATATTTT
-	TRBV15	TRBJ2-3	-	CATSRERVREADTQYF	TGTGCCACCAGCAGAGAACGGGTCAGGGAGGCAGATACGCAGTATTTT
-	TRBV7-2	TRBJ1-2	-	CASRPAGFGYGYTF	TGTGCCAGCAGACCGGCGGGGTTCGGCTATGGCTACACCTTC
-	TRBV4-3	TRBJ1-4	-	CASSQDQHSTNEKLFF	TGCGCCAGCAGCCAAGATCAACACAGCACTAATGAAAAACTGTTTTTT
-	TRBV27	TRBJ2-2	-	CASSLVLGRTGELFF	TGTGCCAGCAGTTTGGTTCTTGGGAGGACCGGGGAGCTGTTTTTT
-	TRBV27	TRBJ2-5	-	CASSLSKGTETQYF	TGTGCCAGCAGTTTATCGAAGGGAACCGAGACCCAGTACTTC
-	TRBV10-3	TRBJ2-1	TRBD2	CAISDSRGLAAYNEQFF	TGTGCCATCAGTGATAGCCGCGGGCTAGCGGCCTACAATGAGCAGTTCTTC
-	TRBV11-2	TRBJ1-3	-	CASSAAALADTIYF	TGTGCCAGCAGCGCCGCAGCCTTGGCTGACACCATATATTTT
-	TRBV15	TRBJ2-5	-	CATSRVGQETQYF	TGTGCCACCAGCAGAGTAGGGCAAGAGACCCAGTACTTC
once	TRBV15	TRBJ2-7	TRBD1	CATSSGGLGDYEQYF	TGTGCCACCAGCTCAGGGGGCTTAGGGGATTACGAGCAGTACTTC
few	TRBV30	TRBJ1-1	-	CAWSAQGITEAFF	TGTGCCTGGAGCGCGCAGGGTATCACTGAAGCTTTCTTT
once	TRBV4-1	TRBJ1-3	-	CASSQGGTGGNTIYF	TGCGCCAGCAGCCAAGGGGGGACCGGGGGAAACACCATATATTTT
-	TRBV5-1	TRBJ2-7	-	CASSWADSGADYEQYF	TGCGCCAGCAGCTGGGCGGACAGCGGGGCTGACTACGAGCAGTACTTC
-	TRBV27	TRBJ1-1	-	CASSLLGQRPNTEAFF	TGTGCCAGCAGTTTACTAGGACAGAGACCGAACACTGAAGCTTTCTTT
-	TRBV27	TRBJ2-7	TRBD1	CASSLSSDRVNEQYF	TGTGCCAGCAGTTTATCTAGTGACAGGGTGAACGAGCAGTACTTC
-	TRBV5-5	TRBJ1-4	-	CASSLGHRTAGKLFF	TGTGCCAGCAGCTTGGGCCACCGGACGGCGGGAAAACTGTTTTTT
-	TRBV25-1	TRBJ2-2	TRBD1	CASSGTGRTGELFF	TGTGCCAGCAGTGGGACAGGGCGCACCGGGGAGCTGTTTTTT
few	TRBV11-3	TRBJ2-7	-	CASSLIPGSYEQYF	TGTGCCAGCAGCTTAATACCGGGCTCCTACGAGCAGTACTTC
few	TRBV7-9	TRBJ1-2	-	CASSLADSVGGYTF	TGTGCCAGCAGCTTGGCGGACAGTGTTGGTGGCTACACCTTC
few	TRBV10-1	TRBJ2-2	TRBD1	CASSPGQGRGGTGELFF	TGCGCCAGCAGCCCGGGACAGGGGCGTGGAGGAACCGGGGAGCTGTTTTTT
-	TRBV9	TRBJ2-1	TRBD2	CASSAGGRAVDEQFF	TGTGCCAGCAGTGCGGGGGGGAGGGCTGTCGATGAGCAGTTCTTC
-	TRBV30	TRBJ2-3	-	CAWSALPGHSTDTQYF	TGTGCCTGGAGCGCCCTCCCGGGACACAGCACAGATACGCAGTATTTT
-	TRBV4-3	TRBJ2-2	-	CASSQDPHRDTGELFF	TGCGCCAGCAGCCAAGATCCGCACCGGGACACCGGGGAGCTGTTTTTT
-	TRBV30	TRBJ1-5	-	CAWSGPGDNQPQHF	TGTGCCTGGAGTGGCCCCGGGGACAATCAGCCCCAGCATTTT
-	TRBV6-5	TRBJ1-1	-	CASSYSTTRGTEAFF	TGTGCCAGCAGTTACTCGACAACCAGGGGCACTGAAGCTTTCTTT
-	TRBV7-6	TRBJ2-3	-	CASSSGHSTDTQYF	TGTGCCAGCAGCTCGGGACATAGCACAGATACGCAGTATTTT
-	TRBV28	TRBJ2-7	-	CASSRQGGGSYEQYF	TGTGCCAGCAGTCGACAGGGTGGGGGGTCCTACGAGCAGTACTTC
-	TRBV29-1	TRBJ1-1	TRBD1	CSGGDRTNTEAFF	TGCAGCGGGGGGGACAGGACGAACACTGAAGCTTTCTTT
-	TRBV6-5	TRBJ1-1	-	CASSYSIRGTEAFF	TGTGCCAGCAGTTACTCCATCAGGGGAACTGAAGCTTTCTTT
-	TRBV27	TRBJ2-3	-	CASSLLYPTDTQYF	TGTGCCAGCAGTTTATTATATCCCACAGATACGCAGTATTTT
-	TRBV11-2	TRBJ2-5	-	CASSLWGGETQYF	TGTGCCAGCAGCTTGTGGGGTGGGGAGACCCAGTACTTC
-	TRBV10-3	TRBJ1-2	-	CAISDQGTNYGYTF	TGTGCCATCAGTGACCAGGGGACCAACTATGGCTACACCTTC
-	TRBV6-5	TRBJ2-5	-	CASSYSMGQETQYF	TGTGCCAGCAGTTACTCGATGGGCCAAGAGACCCAGTACTTC
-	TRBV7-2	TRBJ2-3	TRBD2	CASSLGAGGYTDTQYF	TGTGCCAGCAGCTTAGGAGCGGGAGGGTACACAGATACGCAGTATTTT
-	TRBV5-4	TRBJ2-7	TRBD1	CASSLGGQGSHEQYF	TGTGCCAGCAGCTTGGGCGGACAGGGGAGTCATGAGCAGTACTTC
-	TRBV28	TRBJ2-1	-	CASGLDSSYNEQFF	TGTGCCAGCGGCCTTGATAGCTCCTACAATGAGCAGTTCTTC
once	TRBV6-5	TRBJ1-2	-	CASSYSPGPNYGYTF	TGTGCCAGCAGTTACTCCCCGGGACCGAACTATGGCTACACCTTC
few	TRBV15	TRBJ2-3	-	CATSSPTSSTDTQYF	TGTGCCACCAGCAGCCCTACCTCTAGCACAGATACGCAGTATTTT
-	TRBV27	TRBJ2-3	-	CASSLTRGTDTQYF	TGTGCCAGCAGTTTAACCAGGGGCACAGATACGCAGTATTTT
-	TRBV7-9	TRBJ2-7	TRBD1	CASSVMGQNYEQYF	TGTGCCAGCAGCGTAATGGGACAGAACTACGAGCAGTACTTC
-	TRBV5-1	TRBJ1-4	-	CASSSPEGAGEKLFF	TGCGCCAGCAGCTCCCCGGAAGGGGCTGGGGAAAAACTGTTTTTT
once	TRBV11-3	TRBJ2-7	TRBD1	CASSFSPGQSYEQYF	TGTGCCAGCAGCTTCTCGCCGGGACAGAGCTACGAGCAGTACTTC
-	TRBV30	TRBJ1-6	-	CAWSSSTESPLHF	TGTGCCTGGAGTTCCTCGACAGAATCACCCCTCCACTTT
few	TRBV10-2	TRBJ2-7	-	CASSPSVFEQYF	TGCGCCAGCAGTCCGAGTGTTTTCGAGCAGTACTTC
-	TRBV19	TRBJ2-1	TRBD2	CASGPTSGTGQFF	TGTGCCAGTGGCCCTACTAGCGGTACAGGGCAGTTCTTC
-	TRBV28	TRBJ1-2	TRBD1	CASSFQDRVRHGYTF	TGTGCCAGCAGTTTTCAGGACAGGGTTAGGCATGGCTACACCTTC
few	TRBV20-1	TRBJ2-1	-	CSAGDYNEQFF	TGCAGTGCTGGGGACTACAATGAGCAGTTCTTC
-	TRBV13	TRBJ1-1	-	CASSSRGFMNTEAFF	TGTGCCAGCAGCTCCAGGGGTTTTATGAACACTGAAGCTTTCTTT
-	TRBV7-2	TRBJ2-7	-	CASSSSLEQYF	TGTGCCAGCAGCTCCTCACTCGAGCAGTACTTC
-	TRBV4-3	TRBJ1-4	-	CASSQDQTGATNEKLFF	TGCGCCAGCAGCCAAGATCAAACAGGCGCAACTAATGAAAAACTGTTTTTT